The text below deals with one T cell receptor beta chain. This clonotype was recorded at least ten times. This receptor's antigen is unknown. It has no much larger one-base neighbor in the sample; base qualities were not kept. The data are from a study of regulatory T cells in long-lasting Graves disease (dated by TCRdb to the early 2020s). Context from the whole study: Newly diagnosed Graves' disease patients had taken antithyroid drugs for less than 3 months. This study used TCR sequencing and RNA sequencing of peripheral blood to compare persistent Graves' disease patients against newly diagnosed Graves' disease patients. The study took place in China and was registered as a clinical trial. A total of 33 samples underwent TCR sequencing: some 13 from persistent and about 20 from newly diagnosed Graves' disease patients.

Points the paper makes about the study in general: Only peripheral blood was studied, because thyroid tissue, the primary lesion, was inaccessible. TRBV28, TRBJ1-2 and TRBJ2-5 were preferentially used in persistent disease, while TRBV20-1 and TRBJ2-1 were favored in newly diagnosed disease. Patients with persistent disease shared more public clonotypes (approximately 2,500) than newly diagnosed patients did (approximately 990). Persistent Graves' disease patients showed lower TCR Shannon entropy and fewer highly expanded clones than newly diagnosed patients, suggesting clonal expansion. The authors noted that the small sample size was a limitation that may lower accuracy. Sequencing and analysis were restricted to the TCR beta chain.

What this sample's time point label stands for: newly diagnosed GD, antithyroid drugs for less than 3 months. RNA was extracted from PBMCs in TRIzol for both TCR sequencing and RNA sequencing. The diagnosis of Graves' disease followed American Thyroid Association guidelines. Patients were recruited from an endocrinology department in Xi'an, China. Each patient gave around 9 milliliters of peripheral blood, collected in an EDTA anticoagulant tube. Ficoll Paque Plus density gradient separation was used to isolate PBMCs, and no further T cell sorting was performed. RNA quality was checked with an Agilent 2100 Bioanalyzer and agarose gel, and concentration with a NanoDrop 2000. The V end loses 3 bases and the J end loses 7 bases, and a stretch of 9 bases separates them. The germline V gene gives CDR1 as KGHSH and CDR2 as LQKENI. Measured from the cysteine to the phenylalanine, the CDR3 is 12 residues long. Here the CDR3 DNA is all that survives: 36 bases in frame from base 1.

Receptor libraries were prepared by multiplex PCR. Sequencing was carried out with an Illumina HiSeq 4000. To build TCR beta libraries, CDR3 regions were amplified by Arm-PCR using iRepertoire HTBI primers. Gel purification was performed on PCR products prior to sequencing. The study's own analysis went as follows. Gene usage analysis of CDR3 amino acid clonotypes relied on the roughly 58 TRBV and more than twelve TRBJ segments identified across samples. COPE and FqMerger were used to merge the filtered high-quality paired reads into contigs. BLAST was used to align contigs to IMGT TRBV, TRBD and TRBJ reference genes, and CDR3 was defined according to IMGT. Clonotypes above 0.1% frequency were classified as highly expanded clones. Repertoire diversity was measured by Shannon entropy, and V-J evenness by the Gini coefficient. A clonotype was considered public if more than one individual shared it. Through fastp at Q25 and MiXCR, TCRdb rebuilt clones from the public reads, retaining in-frame beta chains. Duplicate CDR3 protein sequences are folded into a single record with the most common DNA and genes. Clone size and V and J calls follow TCRdb, not the original study. The sample yields a few hundred thousand distinct CDR3 sequences; approximately 15% were counted once. Roughly a tenth of the sample rests with the top ten.

The sample also formed part of further work on T cells in Graves' hyperthyroidism and ophthalmopathy. From the second report: Stable Graves' hyperthyroidism was defined as the absence of progression to ophthalmopathy over 18 months of follow-up. Hyperthyroidism patients were newly diagnosed, had a disease duration of under 2 months, and were aged 18 to 65 years. Patients with uncontrolled infections, other autoimmune diseases, pregnancy or lactation were excluded. Diagnoses relied on clinical symptoms, serum thyroxine and TRAb, thyroid ultrasound and orbital computed tomography. The first round of RT-PCR for the TCR CDR3 was performed with the HTBI primer set and the Qiagen OneStep RT-PCR kit. Most expanded thyroid clonotypes (frequency above 0.001) were also detected in blood, suggesting blood repertoires may reflect thyroid immune responses. A model built on a 13 V-J signature distinguished ophthalmopathy from stable hyperthyroidism, reaching roughly 88% sensitivity and 81% to 83% specificity in cross-validation and 80%/75% in testing. In validation, progression to ophthalmopathy was predicted by the model with 70.59% sensitivity and 72.22% specificity, a median of roughly 6.4 months before onset. TCR V-J signatures able to tell the groups apart were searched for in a discovery cohort of 90 to 100 patients, of whom more than 40 had Graves' ophthalmopathy and more than 55 had stable Graves' hyperthyroidism. Whether ophthalmopathy could be predicted prospectively was tested in an independent validation cohort made up of under 20 hyperthyroidism patients plus 17 patients who later progressed to ophthalmopathy. The 85 to 100 discovery patients were divided at random into training and test sets in a 7:3 ratio. In several Graves' hyperthyroidism patients, the study also compared T-cell repertoires from thyroid tissue with T-cell repertoires from blood. After blood sampling, hyperthyroidism patients were treated with methimazole at a starting dose of 30 mg daily, and ophthalmopathy patients were treated with high-dose intravenous methylprednisolone. Libraries were constructed in a second round of multiplex PCR, after which size selection and purification were performed. Libraries were sequenced paired-end with 100 bp reads on an Illumina HiSeq2000. SOAPnuke was used to process the raw data, throwing out any read that contained adapters or uncalled bases, had a mean Phred below 15, or lacked an exact constant-primer or identifier match. High-quality paired reads were merged with COPE v1.2.5, and unique nucleotide sequences were defined as clonotypes. Clonotypes were aligned to IMGT TRBV, TRBD and TRBJ reference segments using MiTCR v1.1. The analysis was restricted to V-J combinations with a frequency above 0.0001, which together covered 99% to 99.2% of the repertoires. A TCS score was defined as the ratio between F50 (clonal expansion) and ExV (chaos), using BLOSUM62-based TCRdist between CDR3 peptides within each V-J. Welch's t-statistics and random forest reduced fewer than 550 V-J features to 13, which were used in a naive Bayes classifier (R e1071). No statistical method was used to set the sample size in advance, and investigators knew the group allocation. The paper describes TCR Vbeta CDR3 sequencing of about 140 peripheral blood samples, made up of under 50 ophthalmopathy patients, some 76 hyperthyroidism patients and approximately 17 progressor patients.

The V and J segments used are TRBV18 and TRBJ1-2; TRBD1 is perhaps the D gene, given 5 matching bases. The TCR sequence derives from a man aged 25 to 40 with Graves disease. Donor details come from another sample of the same person, matched by shared clones. Here the sequenced sample was peripheral blood mononuclear cells (PBMCs), taken at new diagnosis, from a patient treated with antithyroid drugs. The nucleotide sequence reads TGTGCCAGCTCACCCGGGGACGGTGGCTACACCTTC. It is translated as CASSPGDGGYTF.